This entry features one TCR beta chain sequence. Its cognate antigen is unknown. Measured with immunoSEQ multiplex PCR; TCRdb has only the in-frame clones, and not every one. The sample lists some 80,000 clones, more than 75% occurring once. The data derive from a study of OX40 agonist ivuxolimab in advanced cancers. Study information: Eligibility admitted prior anti-PD-1, anti-PD-L1 or anti-CTLA-4 therapy; 40% had some. Findings and caveats of the study: At 0.1 to 3.0 mg/kg and by week 6, CD4+ and CD8+ T cells in the blood had expanded clonally. Low normalized T-cell clonal expansion also characterized some of the nonresponders. Antigens targeted by the expanded peripheral T cells were not determined.

The receptor's source is an adult with an advanced solid tumor such as melanoma, head and neck, liver or kidney cancer. Sequencing used CD4+ or CD8+ T cells sorted from blood, obtained in a trial of the OX40 agonist ivuxolimab.

The CDR3 DNA is TGTGCCAGCAACCCGGGACAGAGCTCCTACGAGCAGTACTTC. Its protein product is CASNPGQSSYEQYF. The rearrangement links TRBV6-5 to TRBJ2-7; TRBD1 matches at 7 bases. V shed 7 bases, J shed 0 bases, and the junction held 6 bases outside the gene matches. Per the germline V gene, CDR1 is MNHEY and CDR2 is SVGAGI. There are 14 residues in the CDR3.